The subject of this entry is one T cell receptor beta chain. Its antigen is currently not known. No much larger clone exists at a distance of one base, and base qualities are not known. This sample is drawn from a study of cytomegalovirus exposure and HLA in healthy donors (dated by TCRdb to between 2016 and 2019). Context from the whole study: According to an earlier analysis of around 600 of the donors, about 179 million T cells yielded 120 million or so unique TCR beta sequences and 276 Gb of sequence data. The study combined high-throughput TCR immunosequencing, statistical association of individual TCRs with disease status, and machine learning to predict cytomegalovirus infection status. Class I and class II HLA loci were covered by the typing at four-digit resolution. Besides the first cohort of 500 to 700 subjects, a separate validation cohort made up of over 100 different subjects was used. To study patterns of TCR occurrence, a later analysis re-analyzed previously published TCR beta repertoires from 700 or so donors and added high-resolution HLA genotyping. About 280 gigabases of sequencing data and approximately 84 million unique TCR sequences were included in an early release covering 550 to 650 HLA-typed donors. Among around 400 genotyped donors of the cohort, an average of roughly 230,000 unique TCR beta nucleotide sequences was sequenced per donor, of which 15% to 20% were non-productive. The later analysis used no new phenotypic data to find candidate immune exposures, relying instead on TCR beta sequences and their occurrence across donors. To decide whether each TCR beta V gene segment behaved as functional or pseudogenic, an earlier analysis of fewer than 750 of the donors relied on high-throughput TCR beta sequencing. Typing coverage varied by locus: 629-630 donors for A, B, C, DRB1 and DQB1; 500 to 550 for DQA1; more than 600 for DPA1; more than 450 for DPB1. The genetic ancestry cluster associated with self-reported Caucasian donors included approximately 85% of the 350 to 500 genotyped donors. Four to six DR-DQ haplotypes were handled as single units for association and clustering, since linkage in the cohort was strong. In a later genetic analysis, genome-wide SNP genotypes for 398 of the 666 donors were used, and that subset was treated as a discovery cohort. Alongside the repertoire data, information on donor age, sex, ethnicity and CMV serostatus was compiled. All discovery cohort repertoires had been generated on a single sequencing platform. The study used immunosequencing to profile the T cell repertoires of several hundred subjects and linked those repertoires to cytomegalovirus serostatus. The study was designed to test whether signatures of past pathogen exposure could be identified by cataloging public T cell receptors. The investigation overall reported the following: Most TCR sequences were observed very rarely across donors, whereas some public TCRs were present in many individuals. In a later genetic analysis, fewer N-insertions in productive TCRs were reported among donors in an Asian-associated ancestry cluster than the roughly 700-donor mean. The classifier was reported to diagnose cytomegalovirus status with high specificity and sensitivity in both the original cohort and the validation cohort. It was suggested by the authors that the approach could potentially be generalized to other disease states and immunological phenotypes. A further reported finding was that TCR beta sequences accurately predicted the HLA-A and HLA-B alleles for most subjects in the first cohort. A later analysis found that TCR association rates varied across HLA loci, with DRB1 alleles showing the most associated TCRs and HLA-C alleles the fewest. An association between a missense DCLRE1C variant and V-gene and J-gene trimming of TCR beta chains was found in a later genetic analysis and replicated in an independent cohort. A later analysis found that HLA-associated TCR beta chains were more clonally expanded and had lower generation probabilities than equally common non-associated chains. Over 15 rarely observed V segments, including chromosome 9 orphons, were excluded from the earlier analysis of a few hundred of the donors because counts were too low. In this cohort, only TCR beta chains were sequenced, and detectable features were limited by the absence of alpha or paired-chain data. Presence/absence analyses assumed roughly uniform sequencing depth across donors, an assumption that may not hold. CMV serostatus was the only immune exposure information available for the cohort. HLA typing was unavailable for some donors at each locus, so association tests used only the typed subset. Several of the top co-occurrence clusters appeared to be linked to parvovirus B19, influenza, CMV and Epstein-Barr virus, according to a later analysis. In vitro tests confirmed that a few of the cytomegalovirus-associated TCR beta chains recognize cytomegalovirus antigens. Correlated functional status among segregating V segments might reflect linkage disequilibrium, but an unknown experimental factor could not be ruled out. A group of highly shared sequence variants was considered likely to be a technical artifact of the sequencing pipeline. Strong co-occurrence of HLA alleles, especially DR and DQ, made assigning TCR associations to individual alleles difficult. In a later analysis, 15,000 to 20,000 TCR beta sequences were associated with specific HLA alleles at a false discovery rate of 0.05. An earlier analysis of some 560 of the donors showed that most TCR beta V segments appeared in productive rearrangements either about 87% or about 30% of the time, which broadly matched IMGT annotations. The study listed approximately 150 TCR beta chains as associated with cytomegalovirus. A later analysis found that most CMV-associated TCR beta chains appeared HLA-restricted, with HLA associations seemingly driven largely by CMV exposure. Some IMGT-functional V segments, including TRBV6-2 and TRBV6-3, could not be distinguished by the 87-base-pair reads and were therefore excluded.

The library relied on the immunoSEQ multiplex PCR assay. The multiplex PCR relied on a mix of 60 forward primers for TCR Vbeta segments and 13 reverse primers for TCR Jbeta segments. Amplification of the CDR3 region of rearranged TCR beta genes was performed with a multiplex PCR assay on genomic DNA. On the Illumina HiSeq System, the amplified TCR beta libraries were sequenced as 87-base-pair reads. Per the source publication's procedure: In a later analysis, some 80 million unique TCR beta chains were counted across the approximately 640 repertoires, and roughly 10 million of these chains were shared by at least two donors. Raw reads were error-corrected and collapsed into unique sequences by a nearest-neighbor algorithm in which closely related sequences were merged to remove PCR and sequencing errors. To assign V, D and J gene segments, CDR3 sequences were aligned to IMGT reference sequences. Each retained sequence needed at least a six-nucleotide match to both a V gene segment and a J gene segment. Rearrangements were classified as productive when the CDR3 lacked stop codons and remained in frame with V and J, and all other rearrangements were classified as non-productive. CDR3 was defined according to IMGT convention as the region running from the second conserved V-encoded cysteine to the conserved J-encoded phenylalanine. In an earlier analysis of around 570 of the donors, sequences lacking an unambiguous match to a single V gene segment were excluded. In an earlier analysis of some 590 of the donors, a V segment was called functional when productive rearrangements were above 56.7%, and segregating when the standard deviation between donors exceeded 5%. To diagnose cytomegalovirus status from the catalog of TCR beta chain sequences, a statistical classification framework was built. In a later analysis, TCR nucleotide sequences were compared against IMGT/GENE-DB human TR gene sequences so that V and J genes could be assigned. A later analysis assigned CDR3 sequences and most-parsimonious VDJ recombination scenarios with the TCRdist pipeline. In a later analysis, each TCR beta chain was defined by its CDR3 amino acid sequence together with its V-gene family, and reads lacking a unique V-gene family were excluded. A later analysis removed several hundred highly shared, low-generation-probability nucleotide sequences to deal with suspected cross-contamination and a sequencing artifact. In a later analysis, a clonal expansion index was calculated for each public chain from normalized within-repertoire ranks of inferred template counts. In a later analysis, generation probabilities were computed with a VDJ recombination model fitted to out-of-frame rearrangements, and the resulting probabilities were checked against IGoR. In a later analysis, hypergeometric tests were used to score TCR-TCR, TCR-HLA and TCR-CMV co-occurrence, with a repertoire-size bias correction applied to TCR pairs. To estimate false discovery rates, a later analysis permuted the HLA or CMV assignments 20 times. In a later analysis, co-occurring TCRs were grouped using DBSCAN, with TCRdist sequence similarity added in when clustering inside HLA-allele-positive subsets. Repertoires with fewer than 30,000 or more than 120,000 public chains, plus five repertoires with anomalous nucleotide sharing, were excluded from co-occurrence clustering. The source is immuneACCESS, and TCRdb retained only in-frame sequences with V and J called. Part of the clones is not carried over; for the studies checked, unresolved V genes explain less than half of this, and the remainder is unexplained. That table gives V, J and clone size, and the DNA gave D and trimming. The sample table contains under 150,000 clones; only one count was recorded for around 77% of them. The leading ten clones occupy about 6.7% of the sample.

In the germline V gene (reference sequence), CDR1 corresponds to WNHNN and CDR2 to SYGVQD. Reading from cysteine to phenylalanine, the CDR3 counts 17 amino acids. The only DNA kept is the CDR3, 51 bases in frame from the first base. The trim is 11 bases for V and 2 bases for J, with a gap of 25 bases between the germline ends. The cohort comprised several hundred healthy bone marrow donors. At the time of sampling, every cohort member was nominally healthy, though immune exposures that went unrecorded were likely present. The donor was CMV seropositive and belonged to the group of over 250 seropositive cohort members. A peripheral blood sample was provided by each donor, and peripheral blood mononuclear cells were used for TCR beta sequencing. Genomic DNA extraction from the blood cell samples was performed with the Qiagen DNeasy Blood Extraction Kit.

The sequence joins TRBV10-1 to TRBJ2-1; TRBD2 might be the D gene, on 6 matching bases. This TCR was sampled from a woman aged 40-49 years in good health and CMV-seropositive. Material for sequencing was PBMCs. The DNA is as follows: TGCGCCGTCGGTCGACAGTTATCCGGGACTGCCTACAATGAGCAGTTCTTC. Its translation reads: CAVGRQLSGTAYNEQFF.